The 7 T cell receptor beta chains below all came from one sample that was sequenced in a study of glioma-infiltrating T cells after dendritic cell vaccination. TCRdb keeps only in-frame clones here, not all; method: immunoSEQ multiplex PCR. The top ten clones hold about 2.9% of a sample with about 24,000 clones, over 85% of them seen once. Specified time point: after dendritic cell vaccination, including at tumor progression/relapse. This sample comprised blood, obtained after dendritic cell vaccination. Receptors were obtained from a human donor with glioblastoma.

V usage is TRBV2 and J usage is TRBJ1-1; 8 bases align to TRBD1. The germline V gene has CDR1 SNHLY and CDR2 FYNNEI. This CDR3 spans 13 amino acids. V dropped 4 bases and J dropped 3; count of bases not matched to a gene: 1. The CDR3 nucleotides read TGTGCCAGCAGTGGACAGGGGTACACTGAAGCTTTCTTT. Residues: CASSGQGYTEAFF.

J is TRBJ2-5 and V is TRBV5-1; 8 positions match TRBD2. This CDR3 is built from 14 residues. The V gene end was trimmed by 0 bases and the J gene end by 9 bases; junction bases not matched to a gene: 7. Germline CDR1 is SGHRS and CDR2 is YFSETQ. Written as DNA, the CDR3 is TGCGCCAGCAGCTTGGCCCCGACTAGCGACTCCCAGTACTTC. Encoded protein: CASSLAPTSDSQYF. The entire variable domain, with the rest obtained from reference TRBV5-1 and TRBJ2-5, is as follows: KAGVTQTPRYLIKTRGQQVTLSCSPISGHRSVSWYQQTPGQGLQFLFEYFSETQRNKGNFPGRFSGRQFSNSRSEMNVSTLELGDSALYLCASSLAPTSDSQYFGPGTRLLVL.

This clone was counted a single time. The rearrangement uses TRBV7-2 and TRBJ2-1; D is ambiguous. Germline assignment: CDR1 SGHTA and CDR2 FQGNSA. The CDR3 has 14 residues. The V end lost 7 bases, the J end lost 11 bases, and 21 bases lay between the germline ends. The CDR3 is CASTFEASTRQQFF. The CDR3 nucleotides read TGTGCCAGCACCTTCGAGGCGTCCACCCGGCAGCAGTTCTTC. The full variable domain, with the rest looked up from reference TRBV7-2 and TRBJ2-1, is GAGVSQSPSNKVTEKGKDVELRCDPISGHTALYWYRQSLGQGLEFLIYFQGNSAPDKSGLPSDRFSAERTGGSVSTLTIQRTQQEDSAVYLCASTFEASTRQQFFGPGTRLTVL.

The V and J genes are TRBV5-6 and TRBJ1-3; possible D gene TRBD1, 6 bases. Germline CDR1 SGHDT, CDR2 YYEEEE. V shed 4 bases and J shed 1 base, with 15 bases lying between them. The CDR3 is 16 amino acids. CDR3 nucleotides: TGTGCCAGCAGCACCGGGAACAGGGTTTCTGGAAACACCATATATTTT. It translates to CASSTGNRVSGNTIYF.

V gene TRBV6-6 combines with J gene TRBJ1-1; TRBD1 matches at 8 bases. This CDR3 has 13 residues. Germline V CDR1 and CDR2: MNHNY, SVGAGI (reference sequence). V shed 4 bases, J shed 5 bases, and the junction held 3 bases outside the gene matches. CDR3 in amino acids: CASSSQGATEAFF. CDR3 sequence (DNA): TGTGCCAGCAGTTCCCAGGGGGCTACTGAAGCTTTCTTT.

This chain joins TRBV5-1 and TRBJ2-1; 11 bases align to TRBD2. Germline V gene lookup returns CDR1 SGHRS and CDR2 YFSETQ. Trimming cost V 7 bases and J 12 bases; bases outside gene matches: 21. This CDR3 comprises 17 residues. The chain's CDR3 is CASAPGASGGPLRAQFF. The CDR3, as DNA: TGCGCCAGCGCCCCTGGGGCTAGCGGGGGGCCCTTACGGGCGCAGTTCTTC. The full variable domain, rest sourced from reference TRBV5-1 and TRBJ2-1, is KAGVTQTPRYLIKTRGQQVTLSCSPISGHRSVSWYQQTPGQGLQFLFEYFSETQRNKGNFPGRFSGRQFSNSRSEMNVSTLELGDSALYLCASAPGASGGPLRAQFFGPGTRLTVL.

This chain connects TRBV5-1 to TRBJ1-4, with unresolved D. The germline gives CDR1 SGHRS, CDR2 YFSETQ. V lost 6 bases to trimming and J lost 0 bases, with 12 bases between them. The CDR3 length is 15 residues. The CDR3 DNA sequence: TGCGCCAGCAACGGCGGTTCTCCAACTAATGAAAAACTGTTTTTT. Amino acid sequence: CASNGGSPTNEKLFF. Supplemented by reference TRBV5-1 and TRBJ1-4, the full variable domain reads KAGVTQTPRYLIKTRGQQVTLSCSPISGHRSVSWYQQTPGQGLQFLFEYFSETQRNKGNFPGRFSGRQFSNSRSEMNVSTLELGDSALYLCASNGGSPTNEKLFFGSGTQLSVL.